Below, 8 T cell receptor beta chains from the same sample are listed, as sequenced in a study of shared clonotypes between healthy human individuals (dated by TCRdb to the early 2020s). Libraries were prepared through the immunoSEQ multiplex PCR assay. TCRdb's version of the immuneACCESS table is confined to in-frame rearrangements and falls short of the full clone set. An unresolved V gene accounts for under half of the shortfall where checked; the remainder is of unknown origin. The sample records roughly 650,000 clones, about 96% of which are singletons. Approximately 0.057% of the sample is held by the ten biggest clonotypes. Sequences were obtained from naive CD4+ T cells sorted from blood. This specimen's cell subset or site label, per the study, means: CD45RA+ positively selected. The receptors originated from a woman aged 25 to 45 in good health.

The chain carries TRBV7-9 and TRBJ1-1, with D possibly being TRBD1 (6 bases). In germline, CDR1 is SEHNR, CDR2 FQNEAQ (reference sequence). The CDR3 has 12 residues. Trimming cost V 5 bases and J 5 bases, with 9 bases left between them. The CDR3 loop reads CASSNQGTEAFF. CDR3 DNA sequence: TGTGCCAGCAGCAACCAGGGGACTGAAGCTTTCTTT.

The chain carries TRBV7-8 and TRBJ2-5; D gene ambiguous. The J call may be faulty, since TRBJ2-7 better matches the DNA end. The CDR3 contains 12 residues. In germline, CDR1 is SGHVS, CDR2 FQNEAQ. The CDR3: CASSLGEYEQYF. In nucleotides, the CDR3 is TGTGCCAGCAGCTTAGGCGAATACGAGCAGTACTTC.

The chain is built from TRBV27 and TRBJ2-5, with D perhaps matching TRBD1 or TRBD2 (6 bases each). Trimming removed 4 bases at V and 5 bases at J, with 14 bases between. The CDR3 runs 14 residues. Germline V CDR1 and CDR2: MNHEY, SMNVEV (reference sequence). Written as DNA, the CDR3 is TGTGCCAGCAGTTGGTACGGGGGCCTTGAGACCCAGTACTTC. Translating it yields CASSWYGGLETQYF.

This sequence joins TRBV28 and TRBJ1-5, with 10 positions matching TRBD1. V trimming: 6 bases; J trimming: 2 bases; junction bases outside the gene matches: 7. Germline CDR1 MDHEN, CDR2 SYDVKM. This CDR3 is 16 amino acids long. CDR3 residues: CASSPRQGAGNQPQHF. CDR3 nucleotide sequence: TGTGCCAGCAGCCCGCGACAGGGGGCCGGCAATCAGCCCCAGCATTTT.

The chain links TRBV19 to TRBJ2-1; 8 bases fit TRBD1. The V and J ends lost 5 bases and 4 bases, in that order; junction bases with no gene match: 7. The CDR3 runs to 15 residues. The V gene's germline CDR1 is LNHDA and CDR2 SQIVND (reference sequence). The CDR3 DNA reads TGTGCCAGTAGTGCAGGGGGCGCGGGGTACAATGAGCAGTTCTTC. It translates to CASSAGGAGYNEQFF.

The rearrangement uses TRBV14 and TRBJ1-2; D is unresolved. Germline values: CDR1 SGHDN, CDR2 FVKESK. The CDR3 is 13 amino acids. The V gene lost 2 bases and the J gene lost 6 bases, with 10 bases spanning the gap. The CDR3 region is CASSQLIGNGYTF. The DNA of the CDR3 is TGTGCCAGCAGCCAACTTATCGGGAATGGCTACACCTTC.

The V call is TRBV19, the J call TRBJ2-3, with 9 bases identical to TRBD2. V shed 5 bases, J shed 3 bases, and the junction held 6 bases outside the gene matches. The germline CDR1 and CDR2 sequences are LNHDA and SQIVND (reference sequence). The CDR3 sequence is 15 residues long. The CDR3, as DNA: TGTGCCAGTAGTCTACGACTAGCGGAGACAGATACGCAGTATTTT. Its translation: CASSLRLAETDTQYF.

The chain couples TRBV28 to TRBJ2-5; possibly TRBD1 or TRBD2 for D (7 bases each). This CDR3 spans 15 amino acids. Trimming took off 8 bases at V and 5 bases at J, with 21 bases between the two ends. Germline CDR1 reads MDHEN; CDR2 reads SYDVKM. The CDR3 loop reads CASSRGLADFETQYF. As DNA, the CDR3 is TGTGCCAGCTCGAGGGGGCTAGCGGATTTTGAGACCCAGTACTTC.